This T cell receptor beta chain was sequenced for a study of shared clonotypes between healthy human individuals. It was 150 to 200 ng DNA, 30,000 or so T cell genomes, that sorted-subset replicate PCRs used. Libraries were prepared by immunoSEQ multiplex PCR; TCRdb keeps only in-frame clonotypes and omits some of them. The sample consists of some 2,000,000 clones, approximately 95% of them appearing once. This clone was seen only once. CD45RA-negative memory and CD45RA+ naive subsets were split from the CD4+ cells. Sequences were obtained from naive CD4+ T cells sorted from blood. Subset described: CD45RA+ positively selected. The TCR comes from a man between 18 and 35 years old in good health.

CDR3 coding DNA: TGCGCCAGCAGCCAGGAGTGGGAGCAGTACTTC. It is translated as CASSQEWEQYF. The chain uses TRBV4-1 and TRBJ2-7, with unresolved D. The CDR3 is 11 amino acids. V lost 3 bases, J lost 7 bases, and 7 bases lay in between. Germline CDR1 MGHRA, CDR2 YSYEKL.